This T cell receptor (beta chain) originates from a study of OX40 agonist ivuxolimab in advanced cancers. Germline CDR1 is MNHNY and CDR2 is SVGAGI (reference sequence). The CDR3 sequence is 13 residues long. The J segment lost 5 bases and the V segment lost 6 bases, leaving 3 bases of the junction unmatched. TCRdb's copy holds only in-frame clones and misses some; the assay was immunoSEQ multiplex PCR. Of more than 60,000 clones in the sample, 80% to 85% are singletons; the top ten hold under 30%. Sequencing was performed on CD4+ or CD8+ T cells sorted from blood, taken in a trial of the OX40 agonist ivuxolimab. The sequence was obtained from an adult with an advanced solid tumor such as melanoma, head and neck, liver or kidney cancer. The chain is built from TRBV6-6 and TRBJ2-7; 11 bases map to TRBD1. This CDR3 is CASSGQGAHEQYF. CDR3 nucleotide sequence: TGTGCCAGCAGCGGACAGGGGGCCCACGAGCAGTACTTC.